The 27 T cell receptor beta chains listed next were all sequenced from one sample in a study of Tregs in tolerant kidney transplant recipients. Sequenced by immunoSEQ multiplex PCR; TCRdb stores in-frame clones only, minus some. The data hold 100,000 to 150,000 clones, with about 91% observed a single time. The sequenced sample consisted of CD4+ T cells from blood. The source is a human donor in good health.

The V call is TRBV6-5, the J call TRBJ2-3; 10 bases align to TRBD2. Trimming removed 2 bases from V and 3 bases from J; junction bases left unmatched: 2. The CDR3 loop spans 15 amino acids. The germline V gene has CDR1 MNHEY and CDR2 SVGAGI. CDR3 coding DNA: TGTGCCAGCAGTTACAAGCGGGGGGGGACAGATACGCAGTATTTT. Translated, it gives CASSYKRGGTDTQYF.

This clone has just a few counts. V and J are TRBV18 and TRBJ1-1; D is unclear. The V end lost 2 bases, the J end lost 2 bases, and 12 bases lay between the germline ends. The CDR3 is made up of 15 amino acids. Looked up from germline, CDR1 is KGHSH and CDR2 is LQKENI. Written as DNA, the CDR3 is TGTGCCAGCTCACCAACGAGGAGACAAAACACTGAAGCTTTCTTT. Residues: CASSPTRRQNTEAFF.

The CDR3 bases are TGTGCCAGCAGCCCCCCGGGCCCCTACGAGCAGTACTTC. It encodes CASSPPGPYEQYF. The chain has TRBV27 and TRBJ2-7; D unclear. The CDR3 runs 13 residues. Germline V gene lookup returns CDR1 MNHEY and CDR2 SMNVEV (reference sequence). V was cut by 6 bases and J by 2 bases, with 11 bases left in between.

The rearrangement links TRBV4-1 to TRBJ2-6, with 8 bases lining up with TRBD1. The CDR3 extends over 18 amino acids. Trimming took 5 bases from V and 4 from J; bases not matched to a gene: 13. Germline loops: CDR1 MGHRA, CDR2 YSYEKL. CDR3 protein: CASSGQRDRTLGANVLTF. CDR3 in DNA: TGCGCCAGCAGCGGACAGAGGGACAGGACTTTGGGGGCCAACGTCCTGACTTTC.

The chain couples TRBV5-1 to TRBJ2-5; 10 bases fit TRBD2. CDR3 length: 17 residues. The germline gives CDR1 SGHRS, CDR2 YFSETQ. The trim removed 4 bases at V and 0 bases at J, leaving 9 bases unmatched. The CDR3 DNA sequence: TGCGCCAGCAGCCTCGGACTAGCGGACTTGTACCAAGAGACCCAGTACTTC. Amino acids: CASSLGLADLYQETQYF.

The chain has TRBV6-4 and TRBJ1-1, with D possibly TRBD1 on 5 matching bases. The CDR3 totals 11 residues. The V gene lost 8 bases and the J gene lost 5 bases, with 9 bases spanning the gap. Germline V gene sequence: CDR1 MRHNA, CDR2 SNTAGT. CDR3 protein: CASRGGTEAFF. CDR3 sequence (DNA): TGTGCCAGCCGGGGGGGGACTGAAGCTTTCTTT.

The rearrangement links TRBV5-5 to TRBJ1-2; 9 positions agree with TRBD1. The length of the CDR3 is 15 residues. Trimming took 2 bases from V and 5 from J; bases not matched to a gene: 7. CDR1 and CDR2 from the germline V gene are SGHKS and YYEKEE (reference sequence). The CDR3 loop reads CASSLTGQGSYGYTF. Here the CDR3 DNA reads TGTGCCAGCAGCTTAACGGGACAGGGATCATATGGCTACACCTTC. Supplemented by reference TRBV5-5 and TRBJ1-2, the full variable domain reads DAGVTQSPTHLIKTRGQQVTLRCSPISGHKSVSWYQQVLGQGPQFIFQYYEKEERGRGNFPDRFSARQFPNYSSELNVNALLLGDSALYLCASSLTGQGSYGYTFGSGTRLTVV.

DNA for the CDR3: TGTGCCAGTGGGCGAGGGAACACCGGGGAGCTGTTTTTT. Translated: CASGRGNTGELFF. This chain connects TRBV19 to TRBJ2-2; D is ambiguous. Germline V gene lookup returns CDR1 LNHDA and CDR2 SQIVND (reference sequence). V was shortened by 8 bases and J by 1 base, with 8 bases between the two germline ends. The CDR3 has 13 residues.

This clone was seen only a few times. The J gene is TRBJ1-2, the V gene TRBV6-5; maybe TRBD1 (5 bases). CDR1 MNHEY and CDR2 SVGAGI come from the germline V gene. The CDR3 contains 15 residues. Trimming cost V 2 bases and J 0 bases, with 10 bases left between them. CDR3 sequence: CASSYTDSPNYGYTF. Written as DNA, the CDR3 is TGTGCCAGCAGTTACACCGACAGCCCTAACTATGGCTACACCTTC.

This clone was detected only once. The V gene is TRBV7-2, the J gene TRBJ2-3, with 7 bases matching TRBD2. Looked up from germline, CDR1 is SGHTA and CDR2 is FQGNSA. The V gene end was trimmed by 1 base and the J gene end by 5 bases; junction bases not matched to a gene: 6. The CDR3 runs to 15 residues. The CDR3 loop reads CASSLVLSGEDTQYF. CDR3 in DNA: TGTGCCAGCAGCTTAGTTTTAAGCGGGGAAGATACGCAGTATTTT.

Turning to this clone: This specimen includes other DNA sequences encoding the same CDR3. This chain's CDR3 is CASSPDRGANYGYTF. The CDR3 DNA follows: TGTGCCAGCAGTCCCGACAGGGGAGCTAACTATGGCTACACCTTC. The chain carries TRBV6-5 and TRBJ1-2, with TRBD1 matching over 8 bases. The V and J ends lost 5 bases and 0 bases, in that order; junction bases with no gene match: 5. This CDR3 has 15 amino acids. The V gene's germline CDR1 is MNHEY and CDR2 SVGAGI.

Regarding this clone: The sample contains more than one DNA sequence encoding this CDR3. This chain uses TRBV6-5 with TRBJ1-5, with D possibly matching TRBD1 (5 bases). CDR3 length: 13 amino acids. The germline gives CDR1 MNHEY, CDR2 SVGAGI. The V and J ends lost 6 bases and 1 base respectively, with 7 bases between them. The CDR3, as DNA: TGTGCCAGCAGGAGGGACAGCAATCAGCCCCAGCATTTT. This translates into CASRRDSNQPQHF.

The chain carries TRBV6-1 and TRBJ2-5; 9 bases line up with TRBD1. Germline trimming cut 7 bases from V and 6 bases from J; bases unmatched to any gene: 6. The V gene's germline CDR1 is MNHNS and CDR2 SASEGT. This CDR3 has 13 amino acids. In nucleotides, the CDR3 is TGTGCCAGCACCGGACAGGGGTACAAGACCCAGTACTTC. Translating gives CASTGQGYKTQYF.

V usage is TRBV18 and J usage is TRBJ1-4; 9 positions match TRBD1. V lost 3 bases, J lost 7 bases, and 9 bases stayed unmatched. CDR1 is KGHSH, CDR2 LQKENI, per germline. The CDR3 is 16 residues long. This chain's CDR3 is CASSPLAGQGSEKLFF. CDR3 nucleotide sequence: TGTGCCAGCTCACCCCTAGCGGGACAGGGCTCTGAAAAACTGTTTTTT.

J is TRBJ2-7 and V is TRBV11-2; perhaps TRBD2 as D (6 bases). The CDR3 consists of 15 residues. In germline, CDR1 is SGHAT, CDR2 FQNNGV. Trimming cost V 5 bases and J 3 bases, with 17 bases left between them. Here the CDR3 reads CASSVAVGGYYEQYF. In DNA form, the CDR3 reads TGTGCCAGCAGCGTAGCGGTGGGTGGGTACTACGAGCAGTACTTC.

The chain has TRBV5-4 and TRBJ1-1; D is unresolved. The V and J ends lost 0 bases and 8 bases respectively, with 14 bases between them. CDR3 length: 14 residues. In germline, CDR1 is SGHNT, CDR2 YYREEE (reference sequence). CDR3 DNA sequence: TGTGCCAGCAGCTTGGGGGAAAGACTCAGCGAAGCTTTCTTT. Translation: CASSLGERLSEAFF.

V usage is TRBV7-2 and J usage is TRBJ2-7; a possible D gene is TRBD1 (5 bases). Between the trimmed V and J ends, which lost 5 bases and 0 bases, there was a span of 11 bases. This CDR3 region has 14 residues. CDR1 is SGHTA and CDR2 is FQGNSA in the germline V gene. In DNA, the CDR3 is TGTGCCAGCAGCGTCCGGACAAGCTCCTACGAGCAGTACTTC. Its translation: CASSVRTSSYEQYF.

The chain links TRBV4-1 to TRBJ1-2, with a tentative D call TRBD1 (5 bases). The CDR3 has 14 residues. Trimming removed 1 base from V and 8 bases from J, with 14 bases in between. Germline V gives CDR1 MGHRA, CDR2 YSYEKL. The CDR3 reads CASSQGTTRGGYTF. The CDR3 region has the DNA TGCGCCAGCAGCCAAGGGACAACCCGAGGGGGCTACACCTTC.

The chain recombines TRBV13 with TRBJ2-7; D may match TRBD1 or TRBD2 (5 bases each). Deletions cut 0 bases from V and 7 bases from J, with 16 bases between. This CDR3 has 15 amino acids. CDR1 is PRHDT, CDR2 FYEKMQ, per germline (reference sequence). The CDR3 protein is CASSLGLQQRGEQYF. The CDR3 nucleotides read TGTGCCAGCAGCTTAGGCCTCCAACAGAGGGGTGAGCAGTACTTC.

The rearrangement uses TRBV9 and TRBJ1-1; no firm D call. Germline-derived CDR1 and CDR2 are SGDLS and YYNGEE. This CDR3 has 14 residues. V was clipped by 0 bases and J by 6 bases, with 12 bases between them. The chain's CDR3 is CASSVGRREAEAFF. DNA for the CDR3: TGTGCCAGCAGCGTAGGAAGGCGAGAGGCTGAAGCTTTCTTT. Complete variable domain (other parts from reference TRBV9 and TRBJ1-1): DSGVTQTPKHLITATGQRVTLRCSPRSGDLSVYWYQQSLDQGLQFLIQYYNGEERAKGNILERFSAQQFPDLHSELNLSSLELGDSALYFCASSVGRREAEAFFGQGTRLTVV.

The chain couples TRBV23-1 to TRBJ2-7; 10 bases map to TRBD1. TRBV23-1 is annotated as an ORF whose role is uncertain. V lost 3 bases, J lost 2 bases, and 7 bases stayed unmatched. This CDR3 comprises 16 residues. In nucleotides, the CDR3 is TGCGCCAGCAGTCACCTGGGGACAGGGGCGACCTACGAGCAGTACTTC. Translated, it gives CASSHLGTGATYEQYF.

Concerning this clone: Other DNA sequences in this specimen translate into the identical CDR3. The CDR3 bases are TGCGCCAGCAGCAGAACAGGTAGCACAGATACGCAGTATTTT. Protein sequence: CASSRTGSTDTQYF. The V gene is TRBV5-1, the J gene TRBJ2-3, with D tentatively TRBD1 (5 bases). V gave up 4 bases and J gave up 0 bases, with 9 bases separating them. The CDR3 spans 14 residues. The germline gives CDR1 SGHRS, CDR2 YFSETQ. The full variable domain, its missing parts supplied by reference TRBV5-1 and TRBJ2-3, is KAGVTQTPRYLIKTRGQQVTLSCSPISGHRSVSWYQQTPGQGLQFLFEYFSETQRNKGNFPGRFSGRQFSNSRSEMNVSTLELGDSALYLCASSRTGSTDTQYFGPGTRLTVL.

This clone has a single count. V is TRBV21-1 and J is TRBJ2-7; the table's TRBD2 call for D was not verified on the DNA. TRBV21-1 has pseudogene status. This CDR3 region has 15 residues. The CDR3 DNA reads as TGTGCCAGCAGCCCTCCCCCGAGGCCCTTCTACGAGCAGTACTTC. Its protein product is CASSPPPRPFYEQYF.

This rearrangement joins TRBV7-2 to TRBJ2-7; D is possibly TRBD2 (5 bases). There are 12 residues in the CDR3. V was trimmed by 5 bases and J by 6 bases, leaving 11 bases between them. Germline CDR1 is SGHTA and CDR2 is FQGNSA. The CDR3 loop reads CASSPRRGEQYF. DNA of the CDR3: TGTGCCAGCAGCCCTCGACGGGGCGAGCAGTACTTC.

V usage is TRBV27 and J usage is TRBJ2-7; TRBD1 is a possible D gene (5 bases). In germline, CDR1 is MNHEY, CDR2 SMNVEV (reference sequence). The CDR3 is 15 amino acids. Trimming took off 4 bases at V and 0 bases at J, with 13 bases between the two ends. The DNA of the CDR3 is TGTGCCAGCAGTTCCCAATGGGGCAGCTCCTACGAGCAGTACTTC. This codes for CASSSQWGSSYEQYF.

J is TRBJ2-5 and V is TRBV7-9; D is unclear. The CDR3 is 14 residues long. V lost 1 base and J lost 2, with 8 bases in between. In germline, CDR1 is SEHNR, CDR2 FQNEAQ (reference sequence). In nucleotides, the CDR3 is TGTGCCAGCAGCTTAGACCCGCGACAAGAGACCCAGTACTTC. This gives the protein CASSLDPRQETQYF.

This chain links TRBV6-5 with TRBJ2-5; D gene uncertain. Germline V CDR1 and CDR2: MNHEY, SVGAGI. Trimming left V 6 bases short and J 1 base short, with 3 bases between. This CDR3 has 11 residues. This chain's CDR3 is CASRRQETQYF. In nucleotides, the CDR3 is TGTGCCAGCAGGCGCCAAGAGACCCAGTACTTC.